This T cell receptor (beta chain) was sequenced during a study of neurological immune-mediated disorders. This clonotype was observed many times. TCRdb redid the calling of the 5' RACE reads with MiXCR, one entry per CDR3 protein. This table holds more than 75,000 distinct CDR3 sequences, about 9.3% found once. The material sequenced was PBMCs. This sequence was found in a man aged 35 to 55 in good health.

CDR3 bases: TGTGCCAGCAGCTTGGGATACAGGGAGTTTGCCGGGGAGCTGTTTTTT. The encoded protein is CASSLGYREFAGELFF. This chain uses TRBV5-5 with TRBJ2-2; weak D call: TRBD1 (6 bases). The V end lost 0 bases, the J end lost 6 bases, and 15 bases lay between the germline ends. Per the germline V gene, CDR1 is SGHKS and CDR2 is YYEKEE (reference sequence). The CDR3 consists of 16 residues.